This T cell receptor (beta chain) was captured by sequencing in a study of blood T cells in healthy people across ages. Study-level points and caveats: Observed TCR beta diversity per million T cells went down as age went up. This fall followed a roughly linear course with age.

In its sample, this clonotype was seen once. Its antigen is unidentified. PCR was performed a second time for about 7 to 12 cycles using a sample-barcoded 5' primer and a J-beta primer mix. A single record per CDR3 protein comes from TCRdb applying MiXCR to the 5' RACE reads. The repertoire holds 1.2 million to 1.5 million distinct CDR3 sequences, around 59% seen once, with about 6.3% in the top ten. The ends were cut back, 4 bases at V and 0 bases at J, with 13 bases in the middle. The germline CDR1 and CDR2 sequences are SGHDN and FVKESK. The CDR3 runs 15 residues. This sequence originates from a man aged 18-30 years in good health. Sequenced input: blood. The rearrangement joins TRBV14 to TRBJ2-7; D gene unclear. CDR3 residues: CASSLTPMFSYEQYF. In nucleotides, the CDR3 is TGTGCCAGCAGCCTGACACCCATGTTCTCCTACGAGCAGTACTTC.